This T cell receptor beta chain originates from a study of blood T cells in healthy people across ages. This clonotype is a singleton in its sample. Its antigen is currently unknown. The CDR3 is 12 residues long. CDR1 is SGDLS and CDR2 is YYNGEE in the germline V gene. Whole-study findings and limits: Fewer expanded clones and more diversity marked long-lived versus aged donors. As naive T cell percentage varied, TCR beta diversity correlated strongly with it.

With a J-beta primer mix and a sample-barcoded 5' primer, a second PCR ran 7 to 11 cycles. Every single cDNA molecule received a tag from a template-switch adaptor with 12 random nucleotides. TCRdb re-called the 5' RACE reads through MiXCR, storing one row per CDR3 protein. The profile shows 600,000 or so distinct CDR3 sequences, about 30% of them singletons. The material sequenced was blood. V and J are TRBV9 and TRBJ1-6; possible D gene TRBD1, 6 bases. The source is a woman aged 80 or over in good health. The CDR3 protein is CPRWGPGAPLHF. Written as DNA, the CDR3 is TGTCCACGCTGGGGGCCGGGGGCACCCCTCCACTTT.